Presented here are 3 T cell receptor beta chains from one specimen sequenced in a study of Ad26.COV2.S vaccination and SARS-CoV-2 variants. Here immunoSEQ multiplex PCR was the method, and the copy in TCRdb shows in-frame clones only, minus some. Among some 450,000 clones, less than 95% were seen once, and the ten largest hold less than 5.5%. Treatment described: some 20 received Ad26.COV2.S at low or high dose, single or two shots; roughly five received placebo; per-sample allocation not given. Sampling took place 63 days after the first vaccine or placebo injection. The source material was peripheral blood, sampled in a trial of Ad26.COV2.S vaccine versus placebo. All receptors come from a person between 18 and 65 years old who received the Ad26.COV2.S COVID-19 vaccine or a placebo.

CDR3 region: CASSKGVPSGANVLTF. The DNA of the CDR3 is TGTGCCAGCAGCAAAGGGGTCCCCTCTGGGGCCAACGTCCTGACTTTC. The chain recombines TRBV21-1 with TRBJ2-6. TRBV21-1 is annotated as a pseudogene. The CDR3 totals 16 residues.

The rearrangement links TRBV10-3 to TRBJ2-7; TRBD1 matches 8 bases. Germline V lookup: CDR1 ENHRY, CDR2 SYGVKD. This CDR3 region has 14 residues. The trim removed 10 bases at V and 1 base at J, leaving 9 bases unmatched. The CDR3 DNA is TGTGCCAGCCAGGGGACAGGAAGGTCCTACGAGCAGTACTTC. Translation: CASQGTGRSYEQYF.

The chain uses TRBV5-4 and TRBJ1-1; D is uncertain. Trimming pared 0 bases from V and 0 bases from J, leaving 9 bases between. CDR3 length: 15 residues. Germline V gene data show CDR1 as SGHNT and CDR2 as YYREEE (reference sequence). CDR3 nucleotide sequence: TGTGCCAGCAGCTTGGGAGGTGGTATGAACACTGAAGCTTTCTTT. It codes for CASSLGGGMNTEAFF.